This TCR beta chain was recovered during a study of regulatory T cells in long-lasting Graves disease. Time point here: persistent/refractory GD, antithyroid drugs over 5 years with positive TRAb. RNA isolated from PBMCs was used to make the TCR library. Roughly 10 milliliters of peripheral blood went into EDTA tubes. CDR3-region Arm-PCR and iRepertoire HTBI primers produced the TCR beta libraries. In the source study's methods: Gene usage covered about 62 TRBV and 14 TRBJ segments. TCRdb re-analysed the multiplex PCR reads in MiXCR, keeping a single row per CDR3 protein. For this entry, the V and J calls and clone size follow TCRdb and not the study's own pipeline. The profile shows approximately 400,000 distinct CDR3 sequences, 23% of them singletons. This clonotype was recorded at least ten times. Its target is unknown. Regarding the study as a whole: Less diverse TCR repertoires were seen in persistent Graves' patients than in newly diagnosed ones.

The source was peripheral blood mononuclear cells (PBMCs), collected when the disease was refractory, from a patient treated with antithyroid drugs. This clonotype was sampled from a female donor with Graves disease.

The chain's CDR3 is CASSDHSGRVDEQYF. The CDR3, as DNA: TGTGCCAGCAGTGACCATAGCGGGAGGGTCGACGAGCAGTACTTC. V usage is TRBV2 and J usage is TRBJ2-7, with 11 bases fitting TRBD2. The CDR3 sequence is 15 residues long. CDR1 SNHLY and CDR2 FYNNEI come from the germline V gene. V shed 3 bases, J shed 5 bases, and the junction held 6 bases outside the gene matches. The full variable domain, completed using reference TRBV2 and TRBJ2-7, is EPEVTQTPSHQVTQMGQEVILRCVPISNHLYFYWYRQILGQKVEFLVSFYNNEISEKSEIFDDQFSVERPDGSNFTLKIRSTKLEDSAMYFCASSDHSGRVDEQYFGPGTRLTVT.